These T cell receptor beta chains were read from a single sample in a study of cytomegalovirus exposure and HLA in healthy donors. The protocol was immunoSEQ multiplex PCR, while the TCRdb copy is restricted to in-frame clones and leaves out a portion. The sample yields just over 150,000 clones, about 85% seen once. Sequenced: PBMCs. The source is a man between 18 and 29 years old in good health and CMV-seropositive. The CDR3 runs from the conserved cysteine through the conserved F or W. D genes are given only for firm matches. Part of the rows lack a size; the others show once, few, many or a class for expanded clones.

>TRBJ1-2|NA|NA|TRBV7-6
TGTGCCAGCAGCTTAGCAGTAGGGGCGATCTATGGCTACACCTTC
CASSLAVGAIYGYTF
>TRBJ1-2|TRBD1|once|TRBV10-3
TGTGCCATCAGTGGCCGGGACAGGGGTAATGGCTACACCTTC
CAISGRDRGNGYTF
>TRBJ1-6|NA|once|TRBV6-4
TGTGCCAGCAGTGACGGCAGTTACAATTCACCCCTCCATTTT
CASSDGSYNSPLHF
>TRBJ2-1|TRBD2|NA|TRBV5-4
TGTGCCAGCAGCTTTAGCGGGGGGGAACATGAGCAGTTCTTC
CASSFSGGEHEQFF
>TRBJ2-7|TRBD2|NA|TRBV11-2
TGTGCCAGCAGCTCCTCTAGCGGGGTAACCTACGAGCAGTACTTC
CASSSSSGVTYEQYF
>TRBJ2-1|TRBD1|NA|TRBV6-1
TGTGCCAGCAGTGCCGGGACAGGGAGAATATACAATGAGCAGTTCTTC
CASSAGTGRIYNEQFF
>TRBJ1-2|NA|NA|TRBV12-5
TGTGCTAGTGGTTTGTGGAGGGATGGCTACACCTTC
CASGLWRDGYTF
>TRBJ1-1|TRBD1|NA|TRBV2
TGTGCCAGCAGTCGACAGGGGGGCACTGAAGCTTTCTTT
CASSRQGGTEAFF
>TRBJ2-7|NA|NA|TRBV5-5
TGTGCCAGCAGCTTGATCGGCGGGTCCTACGAGCAGTACTTC
CASSLIGGSYEQYF
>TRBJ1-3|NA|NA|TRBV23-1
TGCGCCAGCAGTTTCCCGGAGGGCCTCTCTGGAAACACCATATATTTT
CASSFPEGLSGNTIYF
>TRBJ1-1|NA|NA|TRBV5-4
TGTGCCAGCAGCTGGGGGGACTTGTTCACTGAAGCTTTCTTT
CASSWGDLFTEAFF
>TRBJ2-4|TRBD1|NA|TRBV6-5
TGTGCCAGCAGTTACGGACAGGGGGTAGAGGACATTCAGTACTTC
CASSYGQGVEDIQYF
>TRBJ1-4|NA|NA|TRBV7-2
TGTGCCAGCAGCTGGAATGCGGGAGCCGCTAATGAAAAACTGTTTTTT
CASSWNAGAANEKLFF
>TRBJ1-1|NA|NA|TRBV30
TGTGCCTGGAGCGGACAGTTGAACACTGAAGCTTTCTTT
CAWSGQLNTEAFF
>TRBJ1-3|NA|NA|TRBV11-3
TGTGCCAGCAGCACGGGACTGGACTCTGGAAACACCATATATTTT
CASSTGLDSGNTIYF
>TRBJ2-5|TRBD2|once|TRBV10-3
TGTGCCTCGGAACTAGCGGGGGGAGGAGAGACCCAGTACTTC
CASELAGGGETQYF
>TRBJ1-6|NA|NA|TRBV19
TGTGCCAGTACAACAGGGAAGTCGGCGGGTTCACCCCTCCACTTT
CASTTGKSAGSPLHF
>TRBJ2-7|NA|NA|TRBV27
TGTGCCAGCAGTTTATCTGCCCTCGACAATTCCTACGAGCAGTACTTC
CASSLSALDNSYEQYF
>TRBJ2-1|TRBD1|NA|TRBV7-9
TGTGCCAGCAGCTCCGACCCCGGGACAGGATTCTACAATGAGCAGTTCTTC
CASSSDPGTGFYNEQFF
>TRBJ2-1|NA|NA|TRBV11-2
TGTGCCAGCAGCTTACTAGCAAGGTCCTACAATGAGCAGTTCTTC
CASSLLARSYNEQFF
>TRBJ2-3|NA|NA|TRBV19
TGTGCCAGTAGTATGGCTAGCGACGCAGATACGCAGTATTTT
CASSMASDADTQYF
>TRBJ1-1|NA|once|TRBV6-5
TGTGCCAGCAGTTACTCGTCCTTGACAAGCAACAAAGCTTTCTTT
CASSYSSLTSNKAFF
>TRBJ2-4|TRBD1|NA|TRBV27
TGTGCCAGCAGGGACAGGGGACCCAAAAACATTCAGTACTTC
CASRDRGPKNIQYF
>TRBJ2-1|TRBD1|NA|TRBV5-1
TGCGCCAGCAACACCGGACAGGGCAACAATGAGCAGTTCTTC
CASNTGQGNNEQFF